These 16 T cell receptor beta chains share one sample of origin, sequenced in a study of response to subunit inactivated influenza vaccine. TCRdb re-called the RT-PCR reads with MiXCR, one entry per CDR3 protein. This sample has about 500,000 distinct CDR3 sequences, with approximately 17% found just once. The source was CD4+ T cells sorted from PBMCs, collected approximately 25 months after vaccination. The source is a man aged 50 to 69 who received an inactivated influenza vaccine.

A few counts support this clonotype. The chain couples TRBV3-1 to TRBJ2-1; D is unclear. Trimming stripped 3 bases from V and 4 bases from J, with 7 bases between. Germline loops: CDR1 LGHDT, CDR2 YNNKEL (reference sequence). The CDR3 sequence is 13 residues long. The CDR3, as DNA: TGTGCCAGCAGCCATCAGGTGTACAATGAGCAGTTCTTC. This gives the protein CASSHQVYNEQFF.

This clonotype was detected ten times or more. This rearrangement joins TRBV28 to TRBJ2-7, with TRBD2 matching 7 bases. The V and J ends lost 5 bases and 7 bases, in that order; junction bases with no gene match: 14. The CDR3 contains 15 residues. Looked up from germline, CDR1 is MDHEN and CDR2 is SYDVKM. This CDR3 is CASSHHLDGGYEQYF. Written as DNA, the CDR3 is TGTGCCAGCAGTCACCATCTCGACGGGGGGTATGAGCAGTACTTC.

This clonotype was recorded at least ten times. The V and J genes are TRBV9 and TRBJ2-1, with D tentatively TRBD1 or TRBD2 (6 bases each). The V gene lost 2 bases and the J gene lost 9 bases, with 21 bases spanning the gap. The CDR3 runs to 16 residues. Germline V CDR1 and CDR2: SGDLS, YYNGEE. CDR3 in DNA: TGTGCCAGCAGCGTCGGGACTCAAGGACAGATTAGTGAGCAGTTCTTC. Its protein is CASSVGTQGQISEQFF.

The genes are TRBV11-3 and TRBJ2-2, with 11 nucleotides matching TRBD1. Germline assignment: CDR1 SGHNT and CDR2 YENEEA. Unmatched junction bases numbered 2, after V lost 5 bases and J lost 6 bases. This CDR3 comprises 14 residues. CDR3 coding DNA: TGTGCCAGCAGCAAGGGACAGGGGGCCGGGGAGCTGTTTTTT. The encoded protein is CASSKGQGAGELFF.

This clonotype was detected only a few times. The rearrangement uses TRBV5-1 and TRBJ1-5, with D unresolved. The CDR3 sequence is 13 residues long. CDR1 SGHRS and CDR2 YFSETQ come from the germline V gene. Trimming stripped 0 bases from V and 5 bases from J, with 6 bases between. The CDR3 region is CASSLDWDQPQHF. DNA of the CDR3: TGCGCCAGCAGCTTGGATTGGGATCAGCCCCAGCATTTT.

V gene TRBV11-2 combines with J gene TRBJ1-4; 9 bases are a match to TRBD1. This CDR3 region has 15 residues. V dropped 4 bases and J dropped 6; count of bases not matched to a gene: 6. CDR1 and CDR2 from the germline V gene are SGHAT and FQNNGV. CDR3 protein: CASSSGTGRYEKLFF. The CDR3 DNA sequence: TGTGCCAGCAGCTCGGGGACAGGGCGGTATGAAAAACTGTTTTTT.

This clonotype was seen only a few times. The rearrangement uses TRBV4-1 and TRBJ2-7; the D is unclear. Germline V gene data show CDR1 as MGHRA and CDR2 as YSYEKL. V was shortened by 0 bases and J by 1 base, with 10 bases between the two germline ends. The CDR3 is made up of 15 amino acids. In nucleotides, the CDR3 is TGCGCCAGCAGCCAAGATATGGTCAGGTCCTACGAGCAGTACTTC. Its translation: CASSQDMVRSYEQYF.

The chain uses TRBV28 and TRBJ2-7, with TRBD1 matching 9 bases. Germline-derived CDR1 and CDR2 are MDHEN and SYDVKM. V shed 5 bases and J 4 bases; nucleotides not matched to a gene: 9. The CDR3 spans 15 residues. This CDR3 is CASSRPGTGKYEQYF. CDR3 sequence (DNA): TGTGCCAGCAGTCGACCCGGGACAGGGAAGTACGAGCAGTACTTC.

This clonotype was seen ten or more times. The chain combines TRBV7-2 with TRBJ1-4; no definite D call. CDR1 and CDR2 from the germline V gene are SGHTA and FQGNSA. This CDR3 spans 14 amino acids. V dropped 2 bases and J dropped 8 bases, with 12 bases sitting between them. CDR3 residues: CASSLKFSSEKLFF. In nucleotides, the CDR3 is TGTGCCAGCAGCTTAAAATTTTCGAGCGAAAAACTGTTTTTT. Combining the CDR3 with reference TRBV7-2 and TRBJ1-4 gives the whole variable domain GAGVSQSPSNKVTEKGKDVELRCDPISGHTALYWYRQSLGQGLEFLIYFQGNSAPDKSGLPSDRFSAERTGGSVSTLTIQRTQQEDSAVYLCASSLKFSSEKLFFGSGTQLSVL.

The rearrangement uses TRBV7-3 and TRBJ2-3; D perhaps matches TRBD2 (6 bases). The CDR3 has 15 residues. Per the germline V gene, CDR1 is SGHTA and CDR2 is FQGTGA. Trimming took off 6 bases at V and 2 bases at J, with 15 bases between the two ends. The CDR3 spells CASRVSSGNTDTQYF. Here the CDR3 DNA reads TGTGCCAGCAGGGTCAGTAGCGGTAACACAGATACGCAGTATTTT.

A few counts support this clonotype. V gene TRBV20-1 combines with J gene TRBJ1-6; TRBD1 agrees at 7 bases. V was pared by 6 bases and J by 7 bases, with 9 bases of the junction left unmatched. This CDR3 has 14 amino acids. From germline, CDR1 is DFQATT and CDR2 SNEGSKA (reference sequence). The CDR3 protein is CSATSGQLNSPLHF. DNA of the CDR3: TGCAGTGCAACGTCGGGACAGCTAAATTCACCCCTCCACTTT.

This clonotype has a handful of counts. The rearrangement links TRBV4-3 to TRBJ1-2; D uncertain. Trimming took 0 bases from V and 2 from J, leaving 10 bases between them. Per the germline V gene, CDR1 is LGHNA and CDR2 is YSLEER. CDR3 length equals 15 residues. CDR3 in DNA: TGCGCCAGCAGCCAAGATCTCGGGCCAAACTATGGCTACACCTTC. Translated: CASSQDLGPNYGYTF.

This clonotype has more than one count but fewer than ten. This chain connects TRBV28 to TRBJ2-5; tentatively, D is TRBD1 (5 bases). This CDR3 has 14 amino acids. Per germline, CDR1 MDHEN and CDR2 SYDVKM. The germline V and J ends were trimmed by 2 bases and 5 bases, with 12 bases remaining between them. CDR3 loop: CASSLRSGWETQYF. The CDR3 coding sequence is TGTGCCAGCAGTTTAAGGTCAGGGTGGGAGACCCAGTACTTC.

The V gene is TRBV3-1, the J gene TRBJ2-1; 10 positions match TRBD2. The CDR3 runs to 16 residues. Germline CDR1 LGHDT, CDR2 YNNKEL (reference sequence). V lost 4 bases and J lost 8; bases outside the gene matches: 11. CDR3 in amino acids: CASSPGWLAGEDEQFF. CDR3 DNA: TGTGCCAGCAGCCCCGGGTGGCTAGCGGGAGAGGATGAGCAGTTCTTC.

The chain uses TRBV5-5 and TRBJ2-7; tentatively, D is TRBD1 or TRBD2 (5 bases each). V was pared by 3 bases and J by 2 bases, with 15 bases between. There are 15 residues in the CDR3. Germline CDR1 SGHKS, CDR2 YYEKEE (reference sequence). The CDR3 nucleotides read TGTGCCAGCAGCTACGGGGCAGAACGTACCTACGAGCAGTACTTC. It encodes CASSYGAERTYEQYF.

The sample holds a few counts of this clonotype. The rearrangement links TRBV4-2 to TRBJ2-1, with 7 bases aligning to TRBD2. The CDR3 consists of 17 residues. With 0 bases clipped from V and 2 bases from J, the junction kept 7 bases outside the gene matches. Germline CDR1 LGHNA, CDR2 YNFKEQ. The CDR3 nucleotides are TGTGCCAGCAGCCAAGATCCCCCTAGCGGTCCCTACAATGAGCAGTTCTTC. Protein sequence: CASSQDPPSGPYNEQFF.